This TCR beta chain was identified during a study of T cell responses to AZD1222 COVID-19 vaccine. This CDR3 comprises 14 residues. Germline assignment: CDR1 SGDLS and CDR2 YYNGEE. The ends were cut back, 6 bases at V and 0 bases at J, with 12 bases in the middle. Method: immunoSEQ multiplex PCR; TCRdb's copy keeps in-frame clones and lacks some. The sample yields about 28,000 clones, roughly 73% seen once. This receptor was taken from an adult in good health. Sequenced here: peripheral blood, sampled on day 0 of AZD1222 vaccination. The rearrangement joins TRBV9 to TRBJ1-2; D ambiguous. The CDR3 region has the DNA TGTGCCAGCACCAGAGACGGTACTAACTATGGCTACACCTTC. Its protein is CASTRDGTNYGYTF.